The clone carrying this TCR beta chain was seen at least ten times. This sample stems from a study of T-cell reconstitution after alpha-beta-depleted transplantation in children. V gave up 5 bases and J gave up 1 base; unmatched junction bases: 4. CDR3 length: 15 residues. This sample's TCRbeta library carried unique molecular identifier barcodes. TCRdb called the PCR reads again in MiXCR, with one record for every CDR3 protein. The sample holds approximately 210,000 distinct CDR3 sequences; more than 12% are singletons and the top ten take 13%. This TCR was sampled from a human donor who donated a stem cell graft to a child with acute lymphoblastic leukemia. The input for sequencing was PBMCs from the stem cell graft donor, taken from the stem cell graft. The genes are TRBV12-3 or TRBV12-4 and TRBJ1-2; 10 positions agree with TRBD1. CDR3 sequence reads: CASSPGTGDNYGYTF. CDR3 sequence (DNA): TGTGCCAGCAGTCCAGGGACAGGGGATAACTATGGCTACACCTTC.